Reported below is one TCR beta chain. Its antigen is as yet unknown. The data derive from a study of shared clonotypes between healthy human individuals. Across the whole study: CD4 naive and CD4 memory each took three plates per donor, while CD8 naive took two and CD8 memory one.

Regarding the study as a whole: When compared with the clonotypes that were shared by all four sorted-subset donors, the non-shared clonotypes turned out to have lower generation probabilities.

Sequenced by immunoSEQ multiplex PCR; TCRdb stores in-frame clones only, minus some. The sample has fewer than 1 million clones, about 97% seen once. The germline gives CDR1 SEHNR, CDR2 FQNEAQ (reference sequence). V lost 5 bases to trimming and J lost 6 bases, with 17 bases between them. The length of the CDR3 is 14 residues. Terminally differentiated effector memory CD45RA+ cells were excluded from the naive CD8 cells, which were CD45RO-negative and positively selected for CCR7. The chain recombines TRBV7-9 with TRBJ2-7; D ambiguous. The sequencing input was naive CD8+ T cells sorted from blood. This sequence originates from a man aged 25-45 years in good health. CDR3 amino acids: CASSPTLDLSEQYF. The CDR3 DNA reads as TGTGCCAGCAGCCCCACCTTGGACCTCTCCGAGCAGTACTTC.